The TCR beta chain described here comes from a study of blood T cell repertoires in COVID-19. Overall study context: The study drew acute and convalescent COVID-19 samples from the United States, Italy and Spain.

Participants spanned ages about 18 to 89 years and resided in 20 to 25 US areas. Measured with immunoSEQ multiplex PCR; TCRdb has only the in-frame clones, and not every one. The sample records around 300,000 clones, 85% being singletons. Source material: PBMCs or T cells enriched from blood (not recorded which). The sequence derives from a woman aged 50 to 65 who had recovered from COVID-19.

The CDR3 DNA reads TGTGCCAGCAGCCCGGGACTCGTCGACTGGGATGAGCAGTTCTTC. The encoded protein is CASSPGLVDWDEQFF. The chain combines TRBV6-5 with TRBJ2-1, with D maybe TRBD2 (6 bases). Trimming shortened V by 6 bases and J by 8 bases, and 20 bases separated the two germline ends. The CDR3 consists of 15 residues. Looked up from germline, CDR1 is MNHEY and CDR2 is SVGAGI.